This TCR beta chain was recorded in a study of technical replicates of blood from a few donors. This CDR3 has 17 residues. With 4 bases clipped from V and 0 bases from J, the junction kept 7 bases outside the gene matches. Germline V gene lookup returns CDR1 MNHNS and CDR2 SASEGT. Sequencing was performed with immunoSEQ multiplex PCR; in TCRdb, only in-frame clones are kept and a portion is missing. The sample lists just under 60,000 clones; roughly 95% were seen once. This chain joins TRBV6-1 and TRBJ2-1; 9 bases align to TRBD2. Material: PBMCs. The origin of this receptor is a human donor in good health. Some clones in this sample may be carry-over from other donors' samples. CDR3 DNA sequence: TGTGCCAGCAGTGGGGGGACTAGCCTAAGCTCCTACAATGAGCAGTTCTTC. Residues: CASSGGTSLSSYNEQFF.